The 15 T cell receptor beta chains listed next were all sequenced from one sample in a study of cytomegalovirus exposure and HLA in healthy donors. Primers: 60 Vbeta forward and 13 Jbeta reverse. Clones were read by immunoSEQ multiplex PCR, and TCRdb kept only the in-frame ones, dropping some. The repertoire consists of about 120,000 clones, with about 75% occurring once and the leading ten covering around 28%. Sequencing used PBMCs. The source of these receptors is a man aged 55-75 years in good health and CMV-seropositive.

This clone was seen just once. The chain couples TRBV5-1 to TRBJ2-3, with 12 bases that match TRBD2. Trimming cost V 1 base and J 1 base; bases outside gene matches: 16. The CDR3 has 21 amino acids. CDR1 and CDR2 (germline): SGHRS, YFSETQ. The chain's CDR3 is CASSLSLLAGGLHSGTDTQYF. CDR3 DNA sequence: TGCGCCAGCAGCTTGTCGTTACTAGCGGGAGGTCTCCACTCTGGCACAGATACGCAGTATTTT.

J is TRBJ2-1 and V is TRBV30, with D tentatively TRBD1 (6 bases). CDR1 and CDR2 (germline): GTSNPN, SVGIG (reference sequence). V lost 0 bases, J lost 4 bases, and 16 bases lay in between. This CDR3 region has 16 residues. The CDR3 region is CAWSVTGQGGYNEQFF. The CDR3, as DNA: TGTGCCTGGAGTGTAACGGGACAAGGCGGTTACAATGAGCAGTTCTTC.

CDR3 coding DNA: TGTGCCAGCAGGCCCGGGACAGGATATCATACGCAGTATTTT. Translated: CASRPGTGYHTQYF. The V call is TRBV7-9, the J call TRBJ2-3; 8 bases align to TRBD1. CDR1 is SEHNR and CDR2 is FQNEAQ in the germline V gene (reference sequence). The CDR3 is 14 residues long. With 6 bases clipped from V and 7 bases from J, the junction kept 9 bases outside the gene matches.

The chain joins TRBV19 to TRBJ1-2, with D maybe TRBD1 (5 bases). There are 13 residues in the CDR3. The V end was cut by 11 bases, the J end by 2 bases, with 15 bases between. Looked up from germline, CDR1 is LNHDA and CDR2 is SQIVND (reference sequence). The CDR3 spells CAATPGVNYGYTF. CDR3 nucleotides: TGTGCCGCCACTCCGGGGGTAAACTATGGCTACACCTTC.

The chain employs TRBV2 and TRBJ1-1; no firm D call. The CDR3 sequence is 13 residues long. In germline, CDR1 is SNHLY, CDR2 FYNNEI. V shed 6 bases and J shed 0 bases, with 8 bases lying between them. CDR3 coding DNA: TGTGCCAGCAGGGCGGAAATGAACACTGAAGCTTTCTTT. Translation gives CASRAEMNTEAFF.

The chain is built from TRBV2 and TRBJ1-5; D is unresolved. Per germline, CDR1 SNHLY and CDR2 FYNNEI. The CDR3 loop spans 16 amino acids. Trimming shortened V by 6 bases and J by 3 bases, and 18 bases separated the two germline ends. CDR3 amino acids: CASRPTLLTFNQPQHF. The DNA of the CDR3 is TGTGCCAGCAGGCCAACCCTTCTTACTTTCAATCAGCCCCAGCATTTT.

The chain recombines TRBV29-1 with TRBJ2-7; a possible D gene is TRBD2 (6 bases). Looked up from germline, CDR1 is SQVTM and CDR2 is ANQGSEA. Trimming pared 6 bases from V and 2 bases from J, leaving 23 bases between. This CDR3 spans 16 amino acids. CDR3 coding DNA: TGCAGCGTCCACTTTAGGGAGGCGGGACCAACCTACGAGCAGTACTTC. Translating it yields CSVHFREAGPTYEQYF.

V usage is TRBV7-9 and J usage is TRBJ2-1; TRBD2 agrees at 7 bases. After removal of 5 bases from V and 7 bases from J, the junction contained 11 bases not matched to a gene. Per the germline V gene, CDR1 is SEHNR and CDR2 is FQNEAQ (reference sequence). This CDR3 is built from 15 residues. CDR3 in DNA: TGTGCCAGCAGCGCCCTAGCGGCTTTTCGGAATGAGCAGTTCTTC. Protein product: CASSALAAFRNEQFF. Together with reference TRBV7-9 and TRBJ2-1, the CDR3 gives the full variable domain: DTGVSQNPRHKITKRGQNVTFRCDPISEHNRLYWYRQTLGQGPEFLTYFQNEAQLEKSRLLSDRFSAERPKGSFSTLEIQRTEQGDSAMYLCASSALAAFRNEQFFGPGTRLTVL.

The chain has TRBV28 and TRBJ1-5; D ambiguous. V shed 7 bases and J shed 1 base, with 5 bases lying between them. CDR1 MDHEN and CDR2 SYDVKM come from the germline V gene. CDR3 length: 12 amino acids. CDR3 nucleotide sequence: TGTGCCAGCACCCAGAGCAATCAGCCCCAGCATTTT. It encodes CASTQSNQPQHF.

CDR3 amino acids: CASSNPGQGRYGYTF. For the CDR3, the DNA is TGTGCCAGCAGCAACCCGGGACAGGGGAGATATGGCTACACCTTC. This chain links TRBV5-4 with TRBJ1-2; 10 bases line up with TRBD1. The V segment lost 4 bases and the J segment 5 bases; nucleotides outside the gene matches: 8. There are 15 residues in the CDR3. Germline CDR1 SGHNT, CDR2 YYREEE (reference sequence).

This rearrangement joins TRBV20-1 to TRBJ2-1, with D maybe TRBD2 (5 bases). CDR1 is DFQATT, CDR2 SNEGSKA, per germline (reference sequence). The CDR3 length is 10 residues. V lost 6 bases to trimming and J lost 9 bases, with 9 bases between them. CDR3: CSAEGGEQFF. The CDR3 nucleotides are TGCAGTGCCGAGGGCGGTGAGCAGTTCTTC.

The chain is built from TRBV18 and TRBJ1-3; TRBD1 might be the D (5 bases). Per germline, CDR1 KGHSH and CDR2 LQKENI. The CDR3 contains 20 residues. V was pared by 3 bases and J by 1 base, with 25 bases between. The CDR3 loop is CASSPNPLGLTLLSGNTIYF. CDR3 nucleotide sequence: TGTGCCAGCTCACCGAACCCACTGGGGCTGACCCTTCTATCTGGAAACACCATATATTTT.

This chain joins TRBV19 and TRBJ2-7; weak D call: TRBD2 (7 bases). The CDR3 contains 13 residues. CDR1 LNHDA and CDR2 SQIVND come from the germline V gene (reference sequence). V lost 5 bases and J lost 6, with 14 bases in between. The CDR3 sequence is CASSPRGGSEQYF. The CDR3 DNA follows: TGTGCCAGTAGTCCTAGGGGGGGAAGCGAGCAGTACTTC. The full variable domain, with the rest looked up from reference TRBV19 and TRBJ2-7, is DGGITQSPKYLFRKEGQNVTLSCEQNLNHDAMYWYRQDPGQGLRLIYYSQIVNDFQKGDIAEGYSVSREKKESFPLTVTSAQKNPTAFYLCASSPRGGSEQYFGPGTRLTVT.

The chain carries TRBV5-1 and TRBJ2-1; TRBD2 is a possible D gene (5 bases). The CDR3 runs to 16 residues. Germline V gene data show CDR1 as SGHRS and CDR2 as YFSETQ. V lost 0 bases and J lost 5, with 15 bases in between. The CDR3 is CASSLGLLRAHNEQFF. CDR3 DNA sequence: TGCGCCAGCAGCTTGGGTCTCTTGAGGGCCCACAATGAGCAGTTCTTC.

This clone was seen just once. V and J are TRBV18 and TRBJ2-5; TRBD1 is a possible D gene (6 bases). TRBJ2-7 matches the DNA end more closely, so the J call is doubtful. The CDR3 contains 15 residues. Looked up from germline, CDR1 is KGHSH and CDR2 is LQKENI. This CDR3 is CASSLDRTVSYEQYF. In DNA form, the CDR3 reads TGTGCCAGCTCCCTCGACAGGACCGTGAGCTACGAGCAGTACTTC.